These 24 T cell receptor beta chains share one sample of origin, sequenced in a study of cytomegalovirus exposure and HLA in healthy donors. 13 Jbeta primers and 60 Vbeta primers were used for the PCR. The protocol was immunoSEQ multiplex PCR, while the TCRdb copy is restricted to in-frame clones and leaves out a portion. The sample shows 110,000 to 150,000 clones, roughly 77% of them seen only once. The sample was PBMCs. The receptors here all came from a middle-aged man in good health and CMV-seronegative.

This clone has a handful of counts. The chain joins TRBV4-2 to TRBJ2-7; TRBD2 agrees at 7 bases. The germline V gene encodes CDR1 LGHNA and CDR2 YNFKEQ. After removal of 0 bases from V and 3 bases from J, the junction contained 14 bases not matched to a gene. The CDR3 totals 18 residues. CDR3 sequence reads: CASSQDIGMGGGSYEQYF. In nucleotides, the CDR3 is TGTGCCAGCAGCCAAGATATTGGTATGGGCGGGGGTAGCTACGAGCAGTACTTC.

The CDR3 is CASTPQGAGGANVLTF. CDR3 bases: TGTGCCAGCACTCCTCAGGGGGCGGGTGGGGCCAACGTCCTGACTTTC. V is TRBV28 and J is TRBJ2-6, with 8 positions matching TRBD1. This CDR3 comprises 16 residues. After removal of 7 bases from V and 3 bases from J, the junction contained 8 bases not matched to a gene. Germline V gene sequence: CDR1 MDHEN, CDR2 SYDVKM.

The CDR3 DNA follows: TGTGCCAGCAGCGTGACTAGCGGGGTATGGGAGACCCAGTACTTC. As protein: CASSVTSGVWETQYF. The chain carries TRBV9 and TRBJ2-5; TRBD2 matches at 11 bases. CDR1 and CDR2 (germline): SGDLS, YYNGEE. CDR3 length equals 15 residues. Germline trimming cut 2 bases from V and 5 bases from J; bases unmatched to any gene: 5.

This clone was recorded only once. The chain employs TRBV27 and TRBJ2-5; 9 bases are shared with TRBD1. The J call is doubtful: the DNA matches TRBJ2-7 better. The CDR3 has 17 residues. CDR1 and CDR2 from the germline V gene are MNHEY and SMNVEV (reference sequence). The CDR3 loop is CASSRTGGAGGIYEQYF. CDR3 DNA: TGTGCCAGCAGTCGTACAGGGGGCGCCGGGGGAATCTACGAGCAGTACTTC.

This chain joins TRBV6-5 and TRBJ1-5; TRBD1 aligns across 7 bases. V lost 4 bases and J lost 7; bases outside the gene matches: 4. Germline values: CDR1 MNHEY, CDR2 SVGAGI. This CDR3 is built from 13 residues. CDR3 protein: CASSSAGGQPQHF. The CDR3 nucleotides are TGTGCCAGCAGTTCTGCAGGGGGGCAGCCCCAGCATTTT.

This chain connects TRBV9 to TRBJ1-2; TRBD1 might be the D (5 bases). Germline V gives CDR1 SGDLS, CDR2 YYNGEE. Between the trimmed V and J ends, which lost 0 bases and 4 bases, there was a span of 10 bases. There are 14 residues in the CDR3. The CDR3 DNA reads TGTGCCAGCAGCGTAGGGGGGGAGGGCTATGGCTACACCTTC. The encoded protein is CASSVGGEGYGYTF.

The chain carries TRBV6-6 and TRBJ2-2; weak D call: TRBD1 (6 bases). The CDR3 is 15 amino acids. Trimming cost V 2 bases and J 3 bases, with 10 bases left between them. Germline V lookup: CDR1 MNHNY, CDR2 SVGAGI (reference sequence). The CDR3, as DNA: TGTGCCAGCAGTTACCTTACAGGGTACACCGGGGAGCTGTTTTTT. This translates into CASSYLTGYTGELFF.

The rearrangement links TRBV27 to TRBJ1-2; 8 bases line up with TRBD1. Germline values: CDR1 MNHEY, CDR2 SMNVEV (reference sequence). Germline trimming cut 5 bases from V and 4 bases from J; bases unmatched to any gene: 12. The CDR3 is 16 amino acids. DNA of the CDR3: TGTGCCAGCAGTCGGAGTACAGGGGGTGTTGCCTATGGCTACACCTTC. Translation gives CASSRSTGGVAYGYTF.

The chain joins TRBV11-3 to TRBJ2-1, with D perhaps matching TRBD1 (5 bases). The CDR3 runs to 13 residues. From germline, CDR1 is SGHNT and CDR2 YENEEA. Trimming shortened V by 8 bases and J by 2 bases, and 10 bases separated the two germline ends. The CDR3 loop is CASSQGTYNEQFF. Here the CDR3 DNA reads TGTGCCAGCTCCCAGGGCACCTACAATGAGCAGTTCTTC.

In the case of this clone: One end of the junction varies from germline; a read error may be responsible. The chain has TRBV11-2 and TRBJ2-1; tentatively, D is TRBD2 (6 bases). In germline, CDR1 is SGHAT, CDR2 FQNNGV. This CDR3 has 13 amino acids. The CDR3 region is CASSLEEGDEQFF. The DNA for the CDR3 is TGTGCCAGCAGCCTAGAGGAGGGCGATGAGCAGTTCTTC.

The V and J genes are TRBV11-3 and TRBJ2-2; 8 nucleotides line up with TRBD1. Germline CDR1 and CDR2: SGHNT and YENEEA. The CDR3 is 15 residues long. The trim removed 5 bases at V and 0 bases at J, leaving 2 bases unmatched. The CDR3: CASSDRGANTGELFF. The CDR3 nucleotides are TGTGCCAGCAGCGACAGGGGCGCGAACACCGGGGAGCTGTTTTTT. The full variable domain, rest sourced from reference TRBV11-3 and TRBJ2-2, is EAGVVQSPRYKIIEKKQPVAFWCNPISGHNTLYWYLQNLGQGPELLIRYENEEAVDDSQLPKDRFSAERLKGVDSTLKIQPAELGDSAVYLCASSDRGANTGELFFGEGSRLTVL.

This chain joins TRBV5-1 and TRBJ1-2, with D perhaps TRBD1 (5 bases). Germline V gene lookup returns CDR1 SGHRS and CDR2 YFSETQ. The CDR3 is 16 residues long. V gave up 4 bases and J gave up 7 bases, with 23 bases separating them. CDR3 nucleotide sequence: TGCGCCAGCAGCGGGGGGGATCTCCGAGCGACGGGTGGCTACACCTTC. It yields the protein CASSGGDLRATGGYTF.

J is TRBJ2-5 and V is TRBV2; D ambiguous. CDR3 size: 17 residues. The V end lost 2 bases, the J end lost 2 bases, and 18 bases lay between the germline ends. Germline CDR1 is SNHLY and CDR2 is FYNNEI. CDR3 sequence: CASSEQSERLEQETQYF. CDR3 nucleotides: TGTGCCAGCAGTGAACAATCTGAGAGGCTGGAACAAGAGACCCAGTACTTC.

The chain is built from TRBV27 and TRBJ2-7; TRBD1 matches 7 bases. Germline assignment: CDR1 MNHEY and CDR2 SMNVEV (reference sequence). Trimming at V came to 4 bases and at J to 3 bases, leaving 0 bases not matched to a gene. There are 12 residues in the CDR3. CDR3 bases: TGTGCCAGCAGTTCAGGGGGCTACGAGCAGTACTTC. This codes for CASSSGGYEQYF.

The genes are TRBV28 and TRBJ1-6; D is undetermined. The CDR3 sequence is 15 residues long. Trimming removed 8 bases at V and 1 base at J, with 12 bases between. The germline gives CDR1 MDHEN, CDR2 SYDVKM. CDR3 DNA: TGTGCCAGCGGCGGAGGAGAATCCTATAATTCACCCCTCCACTTT. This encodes CASGGGESYNSPLHF. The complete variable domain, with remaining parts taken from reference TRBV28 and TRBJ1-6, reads DVKVTQSSRYLVKRTGEKVFLECVQDMDHENMFWYRQDPGLGLRLIYFSYDVKMKEKGDIPEGYSVSREKKERFSLILESASTNQTSMYLCASGGGESYNSPLHFGNGTRLTVT.

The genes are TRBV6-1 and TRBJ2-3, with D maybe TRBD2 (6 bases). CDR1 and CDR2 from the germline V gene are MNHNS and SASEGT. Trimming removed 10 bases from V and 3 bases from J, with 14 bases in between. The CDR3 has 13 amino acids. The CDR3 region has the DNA TGTGCCACCCCGCGGGGCGGGACAGATACGCAGTATTTT. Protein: CATPRGGTDTQYF.

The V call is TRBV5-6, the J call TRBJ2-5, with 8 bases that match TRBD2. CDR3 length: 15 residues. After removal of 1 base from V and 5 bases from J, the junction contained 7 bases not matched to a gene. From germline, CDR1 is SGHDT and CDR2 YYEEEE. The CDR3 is CASSLRRGGGETQYF. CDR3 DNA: TGTGCCAGCAGCTTGCGTCGGGGGGGAGGGGAGACCCAGTACTTC.

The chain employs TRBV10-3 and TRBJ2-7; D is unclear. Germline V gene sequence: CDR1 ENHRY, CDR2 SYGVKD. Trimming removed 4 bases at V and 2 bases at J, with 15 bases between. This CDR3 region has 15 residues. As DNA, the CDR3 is TGTGCCATCAGTGCCCCAGACACGATACCCTACGAGCAGTACTTC. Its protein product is CAISAPDTIPYEQYF.

CDR3 in DNA: TGTGCCAGCAGCGTAGTGGACACAAATAATTCACCCCTCCACTTT. Its translation: CASSVVDTNNSPLHF. The V call is TRBV9, the J call TRBJ1-6; perhaps TRBD1 as D (5 bases). The CDR3 has 15 amino acids. The ends were cut back, 0 bases at V and 5 bases at J, with 9 bases in the middle. Germline loops: CDR1 SGDLS, CDR2 YYNGEE. Full variable domain (remainder filled in from reference TRBV9 and TRBJ1-6): DSGVTQTPKHLITATGQRVTLRCSPRSGDLSVYWYQQSLDQGLQFLIQYYNGEERAKGNILERFSAQQFPDLHSELNLSSLELGDSALYFCASSVVDTNNSPLHFGNGTRLTVT.

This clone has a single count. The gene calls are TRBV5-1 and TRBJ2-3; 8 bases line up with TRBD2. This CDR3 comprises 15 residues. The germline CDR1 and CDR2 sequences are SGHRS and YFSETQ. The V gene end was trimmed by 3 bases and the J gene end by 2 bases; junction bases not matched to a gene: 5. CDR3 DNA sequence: TGCGCCAGCAGCTCGGCGGGGGGATACACAGATACGCAGTATTTT. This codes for CASSSAGGYTDTQYF.

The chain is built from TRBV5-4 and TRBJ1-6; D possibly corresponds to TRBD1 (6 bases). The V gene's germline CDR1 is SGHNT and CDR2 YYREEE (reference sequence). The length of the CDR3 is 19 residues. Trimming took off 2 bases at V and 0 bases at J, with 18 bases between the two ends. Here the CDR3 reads CASSFGQGQRSSYNSPLHF. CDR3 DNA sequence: TGTGCCAGCAGCTTCGGTCAAGGACAGAGGAGCTCCTATAATTCACCCCTCCACTTT.

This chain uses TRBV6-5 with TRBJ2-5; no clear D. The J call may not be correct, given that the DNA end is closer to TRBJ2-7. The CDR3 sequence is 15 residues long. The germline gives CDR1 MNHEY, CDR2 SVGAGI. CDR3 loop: CASSPHTDSSYEQYF. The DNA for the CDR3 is TGTGCCAGCAGTCCCCACACGGATAGCTCCTACGAGCAGTACTTC.

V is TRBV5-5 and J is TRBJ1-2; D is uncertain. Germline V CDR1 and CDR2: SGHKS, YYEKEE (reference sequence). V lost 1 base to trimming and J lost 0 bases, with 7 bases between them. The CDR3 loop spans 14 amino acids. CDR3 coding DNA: TGTGCCAGCAGCTTGTTTCAGACTAACTATGGCTACACCTTC. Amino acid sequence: CASSLFQTNYGYTF.

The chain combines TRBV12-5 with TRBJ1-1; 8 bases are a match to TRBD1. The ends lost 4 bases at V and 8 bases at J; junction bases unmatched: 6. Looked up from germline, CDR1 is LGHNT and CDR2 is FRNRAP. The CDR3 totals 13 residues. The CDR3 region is CASGSLQGAEAFF. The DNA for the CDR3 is TGTGCTAGTGGTTCCCTTCAGGGGGCGGAAGCTTTCTTT. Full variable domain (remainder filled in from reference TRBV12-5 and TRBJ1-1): DARVTQTPRHKVTEMGQEVTMRCQPILGHNTVFWYRQTMMQGLELLAYFRNRAPLDDSGMPKDRFSAEMPDATLATLKIQPSEPRDSAVYFCASGSLQGAEAFFGQGTRLTVV.